What follows are 27 T cell receptor beta chains derived from one specimen sequenced in a study of T cell repertoires in cytomegalovirus infection. TCRdb passed the reads through MiXCR, listing each CDR3 protein once. The sample has approximately 700,000 distinct CDR3 sequences; less than 40% are singletons. Input material: PBMCs. These receptors were obtained from a human donor in good health (CMV status not recorded). Some clones in this sample may be carry-over from other donors' samples.

This clonotype came up a few times. The chain employs TRBV6-6 and TRBJ1-2; D not resolved. Germline V gives CDR1 MNHNY, CDR2 SVGAGI (reference sequence). CDR3 length equals 14 residues. Trimming shortened V by 2 bases and J by 2 bases, and 9 bases separated the two germline ends. The CDR3 DNA sequence: TGTGCCAGCAGTTACGGTGGGAGGAACTATGGCTACACCTTC. This sequence encodes CASSYGGRNYGYTF.

The sample holds a few counts of this clonotype. J is TRBJ1-2 and V is TRBV28; no firm D call. The V end was cut by 7 bases, the J end by 1 base, with 16 bases between. Germline V gene sequence: CDR1 MDHEN, CDR2 SYDVKM. CDR3 length equals 15 residues. CDR3 DNA: TGTGCCAGCACCAAAAATCCCGGTTTTAACTATGGCTACACCTTC. It translates to CASTKNPGFNYGYTF.

The gene calls are TRBV6-1 and TRBJ2-2; TRBD1 aligns across 10 bases. The CDR3 spans 15 residues. CDR1 is MNHNS, CDR2 SASEGT, per germline. The V gene end was trimmed by 2 bases and the J gene end by 7 bases; junction bases not matched to a gene: 4. The CDR3 loop is CASSERGQGNGELFF. Here the CDR3 DNA reads TGTGCCAGCAGTGAAAGGGGACAGGGGAACGGGGAGCTGTTTTTT.

This sequence joins TRBV12-3 or TRBV12-4 and TRBJ1-2, with a tentative D call TRBD1 (5 bases). Trimming removed 3 bases at V and 6 bases at J, with 17 bases between. This CDR3 is 15 amino acids long. For the CDR3, the DNA is TGTGCCAGCAGTTTTTCCACTGGATCGGGGGATGGCTACACCTTC. Translating gives CASSFSTGSGDGYTF.

This clonotype has a handful of counts. The rearrangement links TRBV7-3 to TRBJ2-7; 9 nucleotides line up with TRBD1. J was trimmed by 3 bases and V by 5 bases; bases with no gene match: 8. This CDR3 has 15 amino acids. Per germline, CDR1 SGHTA and CDR2 FQGTGA. The CDR3 spells CASSPSGTGNYEQYF. The CDR3 DNA reads as TGTGCCAGCAGCCCTTCGGGGACAGGGAACTACGAGCAGTACTTC.

The CDR3 region is CASRYDGRNTEAFF. The CDR3 nucleotides read TGTGCCAGCAGGTACGACGGGCGGAACACTGAAGCTTTCTTT. The chain employs TRBV12-3 or TRBV12-4 and TRBJ1-1; D gene uncertain. This CDR3 spans 14 amino acids. Trimming left V 6 bases short and J 1 base short, with 12 bases between.

The chain is built from TRBV15 and TRBJ2-7, with TRBD2 as a possible D gene (5 bases). This CDR3 region has 15 residues. Trimming stripped 0 bases from V and 0 bases from J, with 9 bases between. Germline-derived CDR1 and CDR2 are LNHNV and YYDKDF (reference sequence). CDR3 in DNA: TGTGCCACCAGCAGAGATGTAGGGAGCTCCTACGAGCAGTACTTC. It specifies CATSRDVGSSYEQYF.

J is TRBJ2-2 and V is TRBV7-2; a weak D match, TRBD2 (5 bases). V lost 0 bases and J 1 base, leaving 15 bases between the germline ends. Germline CDR1 reads SGHTA; CDR2 reads FQGNSA. This CDR3 region has 18 residues. In DNA, the CDR3 is TGTGCCAGCAGCTTAGCCCGGGGTGGCATCCAGAACACCGGGGAGCTGTTTTTT. Translation gives CASSLARGGIQNTGELFF.

This clonotype was found a few times. The chain recombines TRBV11-2 with TRBJ2-5, with unresolved D. Germline loops: CDR1 SGHAT, CDR2 FQNNGV. The germline V and J ends were trimmed by 2 bases and 5 bases, with 9 bases remaining between them. This CDR3 spans 13 amino acids. The CDR3 is CASSLSQMETQYF. In DNA, the CDR3 is TGTGCCAGCAGCTTATCACAGATGGAGACCCAGTACTTC.

CDR3 residues: CASSPWGAGDQPQHF. The DNA for the CDR3 is TGTGCCAGCAGCCCGTGGGGGGCAGGGGATCAGCCCCAGCATTTT. The genes are TRBV27 and TRBJ1-5; a weak D match, TRBD1 (6 bases). The CDR3 consists of 15 residues. Per germline, CDR1 MNHEY and CDR2 SMNVEV (reference sequence). The V end was cut by 6 bases, the J end by 5 bases, with 17 bases between.

This chain uses TRBV20-1 with TRBJ2-3, with TRBD1 matching 7 bases. V dropped 3 bases and J dropped 4; count of bases not matched to a gene: 10. This CDR3 comprises 15 residues. Germline V gives CDR1 DFQATT, CDR2 SNEGSKA (reference sequence). This CDR3 reads CSARLPGRGPDTQYF. The CDR3 DNA follows: TGCAGTGCTAGGCTACCGGGAAGGGGGCCAGATACGCAGTATTTT.

The chain employs TRBV15 and TRBJ2-3; no firm D call. The V gene lost 1 base and the J gene lost 4 bases, with 3 bases spanning the gap. Per the germline V gene, CDR1 is LNHNV and CDR2 is YYDKDF (reference sequence). The CDR3 totals 12 residues. The CDR3 DNA reads TGTGCCACCAGCAGAGCCGCAGATACGCAGTATTTT. As protein: CATSRAADTQYF.

This clonotype was picked up many times. V usage is TRBV12-3 or TRBV12-4 and J usage is TRBJ2-7, with 7 bases lining up with TRBD1. The CDR3 length is 15 residues. V was pared by 3 bases and J by 3 bases, with 8 bases of the junction left unmatched. The CDR3 here is CASSFRAGGFYEQYF. Written as DNA, the CDR3 is TGTGCCAGCAGTTTCCGGGCAGGGGGATTCTACGAGCAGTACTTC.

The chain has TRBV29-1 and TRBJ1-2; 12 bases fit TRBD1. Germline values: CDR1 SQVTM, CDR2 ANQGSEA. Unmatched junction bases numbered 17, after V lost 1 base and J lost 2 bases. This CDR3 region has 20 residues. CDR3: CSVEVRMGTGGPVSNYGYTF. For the CDR3, the DNA is TGCAGCGTTGAAGTAAGGATGGGGACAGGGGGCCCTGTCTCCAACTATGGCTACACCTTC.

V usage is TRBV7-6 and J usage is TRBJ2-5; TRBD1 or TRBD2 may be the D gene (5 bases each). Germline values: CDR1 SGHVS, CDR2 FNYEAQ. CDR3 length: 14 amino acids. V lost 10 bases and J 5 bases, leaving 20 bases between the germline ends. CDR3 nucleotides: TGTGCCACCGCCCGAGGGGTGGGGATGGAGACCCAGTACTTC. Residues: CATARGVGMETQYF.

The chain uses TRBV24-1 and TRBJ2-1, with D maybe TRBD1 (6 bases). The CDR3 sequence is 13 residues long. The V gene's germline CDR1 is KGHDR and CDR2 SFDVKD. V shed 8 bases and J shed 7 bases, with 14 bases lying between them. CDR3 sequence reads: CATKKGDWNEQFF. For the CDR3, the DNA is TGTGCCACCAAGAAGGGGGATTGGAATGAGCAGTTCTTC.

Note on this clonotype: A read error may explain this, as a much larger clone is one base away. V usage is TRBV7-2 and J usage is TRBJ2-3, with 7 bases that match TRBD2. This CDR3 comprises 16 residues. Germline trimming cut 5 bases from V and 6 bases from J; bases unmatched to any gene: 14. CDR1 and CDR2 from the germline V gene are SGHTA and FQGNSA. The CDR3 here is CASSTTRGSRGDTQYF. CDR3 nucleotide sequence: TGTGCCAGCAGCACGACTCGCGGGAGTCGAGGGGATACGCAGTATTTT.

Only a few counts were recorded for this clonotype. The V gene is TRBV28, the J gene TRBJ2-3; D unresolved. The CDR3 has 14 amino acids. Germline CDR1 is MDHEN and CDR2 is SYDVKM. Trimming left V 2 bases short and J 0 bases short, with 6 bases between. In nucleotides, the CDR3 is TGTGCCAGCAGTTTAATTGCTAGCACAGATACGCAGTATTTT. It codes for CASSLIASTDTQYF.

This clonotype showed up just a few times. DNA of the CDR3: TGCAGTGCTAGATCAGGGCGAACCTACGAGCAGTACTTC. The encoded protein is CSARSGRTYEQYF. The chain combines TRBV20-1 with TRBJ2-7; a possible D gene is TRBD1 (5 bases). The CDR3 is 13 amino acids. Per the germline V gene, CDR1 is DFQATT and CDR2 is SNEGSKA (reference sequence). V was shortened by 2 bases and J by 2 bases, with 10 bases between the two germline ends.

V is TRBV2 and J is TRBJ2-3; D tentatively reads TRBD1 or TRBD2 (5 bases each). V was clipped by 5 bases and J by 0 bases, with 12 bases between them. CDR3 length: 15 residues. The germline gives CDR1 SNHLY, CDR2 FYNNEI. CDR3 DNA sequence: TGTGCCAGCAGTTCCCGGGACCACAGCACAGATACGCAGTATTTT. It encodes CASSSRDHSTDTQYF.

This clonotype came up a few times. The gene calls are TRBV7-9 and TRBJ2-7; D gene ambiguous. V lost 5 bases, J lost 7 bases, and 12 bases lay in between. The germline V gene encodes CDR1 SEHNR and CDR2 FQNEAQ (reference sequence). This CDR3 has 12 residues. CDR3 sequence (DNA): TGTGCCAGCAGCGCTGAGTTGCGGGAGCAGTACTTC. It specifies CASSAELREQYF.

As concerns this clonotype: A much larger clone is a single base away; this may be a read error. V is TRBV12-3 or TRBV12-4 and J is TRBJ2-5, with D possibly being TRBD1 (6 bases). This CDR3 comprises 14 residues. Trimming left V 6 bases short and J 2 bases short, with 13 bases between. This chain's CDR3 is CASSLIGQQETQYF. The DNA of the CDR3 is TGTGCCAGCAGCCTGATCGGACAGCAAGAGACCCAGTACTTC.

This chain uses TRBV2 with TRBJ1-5; D is undetermined. Germline V CDR1 and CDR2: SNHLY, FYNNEI. The CDR3 is 16 amino acids. Trimming removed 2 bases from V and 2 bases from J, with 13 bases in between. In DNA, the CDR3 is TGTGCCAGCAGTGAAAAGTCTGGTTCTGGCAATCAGCCCCAGCATTTT. Translating gives CASSEKSGSGNQPQHF. The full variable domain, its missing parts supplied by reference TRBV2 and TRBJ1-5, is EPEVTQTPSHQVTQMGQEVILRCVPISNHLYFYWYRQILGQKVEFLVSFYNNEISEKSEIFDDQFSVERPDGSNFTLKIRSTKLEDSAMYFCASSEKSGSGNQPQHFGDGTRLSIL.

This clonotype was observed a few times. The gene calls are TRBV6-5 and TRBJ1-6; no clear D gene. There are 15 residues in the CDR3. Trimming stripped 0 bases from V and 9 bases from J, with 12 bases between. Germline CDR1 MNHEY, CDR2 SVGAGI. The CDR3, as DNA: TGTGCCAGCAGTTACTCCGGACCAAGGGCTTCACCCCTCCACTTT. Residues: CASSYSGPRASPLHF.

The chain combines TRBV11-2 with TRBJ1-1; D is undetermined. The CDR3 runs to 12 residues. Trimming pared 5 bases from V and 11 bases from J, leaving 15 bases between. Germline lookup yields CDR1 SGHAT and CDR2 FQNNGV. CDR3 loop: CASSPNVMGAFF. CDR3 sequence (DNA): TGTGCCAGCAGCCCGAATGTTATGGGGGCTTTCTTT.

This clonotype was seen a few times. J is TRBJ1-2 and V is TRBV28; D is possibly TRBD1 (5 bases). The ends were cut back, 4 bases at V and 1 base at J, with 22 bases in the middle. The CDR3 is 18 residues long. Germline V gene sequence: CDR1 MDHEN, CDR2 SYDVKM. The CDR3 region is CASSSFGVGGNGNYGYTF. The CDR3, as DNA: TGTGCCAGCAGTTCCTTCGGCGTCGGGGGGAACGGTAACTATGGCTACACCTTC.

This clonotype has a single count. This chain uses TRBV12-3 or TRBV12-4 with TRBJ2-4; TRBD2 is a possible D gene (5 bases). V was clipped by 3 bases and J by 0 bases, with 6 bases between them. The CDR3 length is 14 residues. DNA for the CDR3: TGTGCCAGCAGTTTCGGGGTAGCCAAAAACATTCAGTACTTC. It translates to CASSFGVAKNIQYF.